This TCR beta chain is from a study of blood T cell repertoires in COVID-19. Background on the study: Samples came from the United States, Italy and Spain, spanning acute and convalescent COVID-19. T cells, B-cell-depleted T cells, or PBMCs provided the cDNA or gDNA that served as material.

After removal of 4 bases from V and 5 bases from J, the junction contained 4 bases not matched to a gene. CDR3 length equals 14 residues. Germline V lookup: CDR1 SGHKS, CDR2 YYEKEE (reference sequence). Using immunoSEQ multiplex PCR, the repertoire was profiled, and TCRdb retains in-frame clones only, with some absent. In the table there are 80,000 to 100,000 clones, roughly 80% of which are singletons. The origin of this receptor is a man between 65 and 80 years old with active or convalescent COVID-19. Sequencing was carried out using peripheral blood. The chain uses TRBV5-5 and TRBJ2-5, with 11 bases identical to TRBD2. The CDR3 region is CASSVASGGETQYF. For the CDR3, the DNA is TGTGCCAGCAGCGTCGCTAGCGGGGGGGAGACCCAGTACTTC.